The rows below give T cell receptor beta chains drawn from one sample of a study of T cells after yellow fever vaccination. TCRdb reprocessed the 5' RACE reads with MiXCR, giving one entry per CDR3 protein. Among 450,000 to 550,000 distinct CDR3 sequences listed, around a fifth were seen once. Material: PBMCs, obtained around 3 weeks after the first yellow fever vaccination. Receptor source: a man aged 18 to 30 who received the YFV17D yellow fever vaccine. The CDR3 runs from the conserved cysteine through the conserved F or W. Size values are once, few and many counts, or a class for expanded clones, and some rows have none.

.	TRBV20-1	CSGVGQRGLTDTQYF
few	TRBV10-3	CAISDPTFLYEQYF
.	TRBV5-5	CASRPTGGLANTGELFF
few	TRBV12-3/TRBV12-4	CASSLVAVNEQFF
few	TRBV6-6	CASLKGDSGTQYF
.	TRBV7-2	CASSPTSGGDTQYF
.	TRBV7-8	CASSPERVSTDTQYF
few	TRBV11-2	CASSSSKDRDYEQYF
few	TRBV7-2	CASSLTIGIDTQYF
many	TRBV14	CASSQGHEQYF
many	TRBV20-1	CSAGRGDSGGGTDTQYF
many	TRBV5-1	CASSLAGTSTDTQYF
few	TRBV19	CASSIGQQTDTQYF
.	TRBV4-3	CASSQDTPSGQYF
few	TRBV5-1	CASSSYSDRNTEAFF
few	TRBV6-1	CASGAGGFYNEQFF
.	TRBV6-1	CASSAPGRGANVLTF
few	TRBV27	CASSPIAGAYNEQFF
.	TRBV10-3	CAISDSRAADTQYF
.	TRBV5-5	CASSIMGQGSNQPQHF
.	TRBV20-1	CSARDGRSPNGYTF
few	TRBV12-3/TRBV12-4	CASSPLASGDTQYF
.	TRBV11-1	CASSSQFFSYNEQFF
many	TRBV3-1	CASTGLAGRETQYF
.	TRBV7-2	CASSFRDGELFF
.	TRBV2	CASLRDRSTDTQYF
few	TRBV5-1	CASSRGVRDLSIHPNSPLHF
.	TRBV20-1	CSAPGQVNEQFF
.	TRBV27	CASSLTSGIYNEQFF
medium-sized	TRBV13	CASSFSSTDTQYF
.	TRBV12-3/TRBV12-4	CASMAMNTGELFF
few	TRBV5-1	CASSTDGYHEKLFF
few	TRBV5-1	CASSSSGGVDTQYF
many	TRBV4-3	CASSRQGSGANVLTF
few	TRBV9	CASSAPRVREAGELFF
.	TRBV3-1	CASSPTAADSPLHF
few	TRBV7-6	CASSLAPTGGYNEQFF
.	TRBV13	CASSFRLRCSYNEQFF
.	TRBV20-1	CSALSTGTGGNQPQHF
.	TRBV19	CASSIRGEGGTETQYF
few	TRBV19	CASRHYMGGQETQYF
few	TRBV6-5	CASSYVSGRTNSPLHF
.	TRBV29-1	CSASGRGSTQYF
few	TRBV12-3/TRBV12-4	CASSFRRGWYNEQFF
.	TRBV15	CATSRGGVDTGELFF
.	TRBV28	CASSWRAGGVPQHF
many	TRBV5-1	CASRPGTGNTGELFF
.	TRBV28	CASSPWVDSGNTIYF
few	TRBV13	CASSHGRSPSYEQYF